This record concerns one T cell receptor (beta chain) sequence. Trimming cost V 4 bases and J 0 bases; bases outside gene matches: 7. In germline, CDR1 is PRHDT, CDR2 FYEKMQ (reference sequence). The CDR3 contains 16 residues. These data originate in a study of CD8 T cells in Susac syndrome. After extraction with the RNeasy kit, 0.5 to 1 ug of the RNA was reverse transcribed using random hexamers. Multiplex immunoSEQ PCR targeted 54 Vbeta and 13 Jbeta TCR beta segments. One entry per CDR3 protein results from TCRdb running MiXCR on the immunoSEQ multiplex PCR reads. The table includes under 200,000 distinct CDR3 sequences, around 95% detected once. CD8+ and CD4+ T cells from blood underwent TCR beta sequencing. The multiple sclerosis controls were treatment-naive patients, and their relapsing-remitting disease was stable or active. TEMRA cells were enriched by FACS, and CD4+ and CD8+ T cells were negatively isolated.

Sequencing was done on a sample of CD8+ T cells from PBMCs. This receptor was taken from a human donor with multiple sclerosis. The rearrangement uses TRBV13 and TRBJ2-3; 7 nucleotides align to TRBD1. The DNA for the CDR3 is TGTGCCAGCAGCTCGGCGGACAGGCAAAGCACAGATACGCAGTATTTT. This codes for CASSSADRQSTDTQYF.